One and the same sample provided the 5 T cell receptor beta chains below, sequenced in a study of memory CD4+ T cells and cytomegalovirus serostatus. Libraries were prepared by immunoSEQ multiplex PCR; TCRdb keeps only in-frame clonotypes and omits some of them. Counted here are about 47,000 clones, 60% to 80% occurring once; the ten biggest clones make up approximately 1.2%. Single viable CD3+CD4+CD8-CD45RO+ cells were sorted as the memory CD4+ T cells. Material for sequencing was memory CD4+ T cells from blood. The receptors were sampled from an adult in good health and CMV-seropositive.

The chain is built from TRBV19 and TRBJ2-5, with 13 bases aligning to TRBD2. The CDR3 covers 16 residues. Germline CDR1 is LNHDA and CDR2 is SQIVND (reference sequence). V lost 6 bases and J lost 1; bases outside the gene matches: 5. The chain's CDR3 is CASSTGLAGIQETQYF. Here the CDR3 DNA reads TGTGCCAGTAGCACGGGACTAGCGGGAATCCAAGAGACCCAGTACTTC. Supplemented by reference TRBV19 and TRBJ2-5, the full variable domain reads DGGITQSPKYLFRKEGQNVTLSCEQNLNHDAMYWYRQDPGQGLRLIYYSQIVNDFQKGDIAEGYSVSREKKESFPLTVTSAQKNPTAFYLCASSTGLAGIQETQYFGPGTRLLVL.

In DNA form, the CDR3 reads TGTGCCAGCAGCCCCCAGGGGACTGAAGTCGATCAGCCCCAGCATTTT. Residues: CASSPQGTEVDQPQHF. The V gene is TRBV2, the J gene TRBJ1-5, with D possibly TRBD1 on 6 matching bases. This CDR3 has 16 amino acids. V was cut by 6 bases and J by 5 bases, with 20 bases left in between. CDR1 is SNHLY, CDR2 FYNNEI, per germline. Together with reference TRBV2 and TRBJ1-5, the CDR3 gives the full variable domain: EPEVTQTPSHQVTQMGQEVILRCVPISNHLYFYWYRQILGQKVEFLVSFYNNEISEKSEIFDDQFSVERPDGSNFTLKIRSTKLEDSAMYFCASSPQGTEVDQPQHFGDGTRLSIL.

The chain recombines TRBV29-1 with TRBJ1-1; 8 positions match TRBD1. This CDR3 comprises 16 residues. V shed 7 bases, J shed 0 bases, and the junction held 13 bases outside the gene matches. CDR1 and CDR2 from the germline V gene are SQVTM and ANQGSEA. The CDR3 loop reads CSGLTGVLPMNTEAFF. In nucleotides, the CDR3 is TGCAGCGGACTGACAGGGGTCCTTCCCATGAACACTGAAGCTTTCTTT.

The V gene is TRBV2, the J gene TRBJ2-3; 9 bases map to TRBD2. This CDR3 is built from 15 residues. Germline V gene data show CDR1 as SNHLY and CDR2 as FYNNEI. V trimming: 8 bases; J trimming: 5 bases; junction bases outside the gene matches: 11. The CDR3 sequence is CASSLLAGVGDTQYF. In DNA, the CDR3 is TGTGCCAGCTCACTCTTAGCGGGGGTGGGAGATACGCAGTATTTT.

In this sample, this clone turned up a few times. V and J are TRBV11-3 and TRBJ2-2, with 7 bases aligning to TRBD1. The length of the CDR3 is 15 residues. J was trimmed by 6 bases and V by 1 base; bases with no gene match: 5. Looked up from germline, CDR1 is SGHNT and CDR2 is YENEEA. The CDR3 DNA reads TGTGCCAGCAGCTTAGGCAGGGGGAGCGCCGGGGAGCTGTTTTTT. Amino acids: CASSLGRGSAGELFF. Supplemented by reference TRBV11-3 and TRBJ2-2, the full variable domain reads EAGVVQSPRYKIIEKKQPVAFWCNPISGHNTLYWYLQNLGQGPELLIRYENEEAVDDSQLPKDRFSAERLKGVDSTLKIQPAELGDSAVYLCASSLGRGSAGELFFGEGSRLTVL.